This entry lists 10 T cell receptor beta chains sequenced from one sample in a study of lymphopenia after photon versus proton radiotherapy. TCRdb's table, derived via immunoSEQ multiplex PCR, lists solely in-frame clones and lacks some. The sample lists more than 20,000 clones, 85% to 90% seen once, with 5% to 5.5% in the top ten. The input for sequencing was peripheral blood, taken from a patient treated with photon-based radiotherapy. These receptors came from a man younger than 45 with gastric cancer.

The chain's CDR3 is CASSTPGLAGGGPDTQYF. The CDR3, as DNA: TGTGCCAGTAGTACTCCGGGACTAGCGGGGGGCGGTCCAGATACGCAGTATTTT. The chain links TRBV19 to TRBJ2-3, with 15 bases fitting TRBD2. The CDR3 is made up of 18 amino acids. V lost 4 bases and J lost 4; bases outside the gene matches: 9. Germline V CDR1 and CDR2: LNHDA, SQIVND (reference sequence).

The J gene is TRBJ1-1, the V gene TRBV5-4, with TRBD1 matching over 11 bases. Germline loops: CDR1 SGHNT, CDR2 YYREEE (reference sequence). V gave up 4 bases and J gave up 5 bases; unmatched junction bases: 7. CDR3 size: 15 residues. DNA of the CDR3: TGTGCCAGCAGCCTCGGACAGGGGGCTCAGACTGAAGCTTTCTTT. It yields the protein CASSLGQGAQTEAFF.

The J gene is TRBJ2-2, the V gene TRBV7-2; 7 bases match TRBD1. Germline V gives CDR1 SGHTA, CDR2 FQGNSA. This CDR3 comprises 12 residues. The V segment lost 11 bases and the J segment 5 bases; nucleotides outside the gene matches: 5. The CDR3 is CAERGRTGELFF. The CDR3 DNA follows: TGTGCCGAGAGGGGGCGAACCGGGGAGCTGTTTTTT.

The chain recombines TRBV9 with TRBJ2-3; no clear D. The germline V gene encodes CDR1 SGDLS and CDR2 YYNGEE. Trimming stripped 0 bases from V and 4 bases from J, with 9 bases between. This CDR3 comprises 14 residues. CDR3 loop: CASSVESSSDTQYF. CDR3 DNA: TGTGCCAGCAGCGTAGAAAGTAGTTCAGATACGCAGTATTTT.

This clone rates as medium-sized (0.01 to 0.1%). This chain joins TRBV29-1 and TRBJ2-7, with 8 positions matching TRBD1. J was trimmed by 0 bases and V by 7 bases; bases with no gene match: 5. The CDR3 spans 13 residues. Germline V CDR1 and CDR2: SQVTM, ANQGSEA. The CDR3 region has the DNA TGCAGCGGCCTGGACAGGGACTCCTACGAGCAGTACTTC. It encodes CSGLDRDSYEQYF.

The chain joins TRBV30 to TRBJ2-3, with D perhaps assigned TRBD1 or TRBD2 (7 bases each). Germline loops: CDR1 GTSNPN, CDR2 SVGIG (reference sequence). This CDR3 comprises 13 residues. Trimming pared 8 bases from V and 5 bases from J, leaving 17 bases between. The CDR3 here is CAGSGGGKDTQYF. The CDR3 coding sequence is TGTGCCGGATCAGGGGGGGGGAAAGATACGCAGTATTTT.

V is TRBV13 and J is TRBJ1-3; D may be TRBD1 (5 bases). Trimming took 5 bases from V and 10 from J, leaving 18 bases between them. The CDR3 is 14 residues long. Germline CDR1 is PRHDT and CDR2 is FYEKMQ (reference sequence). The CDR3 protein is CASSMGRPKGTIYF. The CDR3 region has the DNA TGTGCCAGCAGCATGGGACGGCCTAAAGGAACCATATATTTT.

CDR3 amino acids: CASGLPIGLAGAVDTQYF. CDR3 sequence (DNA): TGTGCTAGTGGTTTGCCAATCGGACTAGCGGGAGCGGTAGATACGCAGTATTTT. The chain links TRBV12-5 to TRBJ2-3; 13 nucleotides align to TRBD2. The CDR3 consists of 18 residues. In germline, CDR1 is LGHNT, CDR2 FRNRAP. Trimming took 2 bases from V and 5 from J; bases not matched to a gene: 10.

Only one count was recorded for this clone. This chain uses TRBV19 with TRBJ2-7, with TRBD1 matching 8 bases. This CDR3 has 12 amino acids. J gave up 7 bases and V 4 bases, and 3 bases lay outside the gene matches. Per germline, CDR1 LNHDA and CDR2 SQIVND (reference sequence). DNA for the CDR3: TGTGCCAGTAGTACAACAGGGGGTGAGCAGTACTTC. Translating gives CASSTTGGEQYF.

This clone has only one observation. The chain combines TRBV19 with TRBJ1-2; D is uncertain. V was trimmed by 0 bases and J by 0 bases, leaving 5 bases between them. Germline CDR1 reads LNHDA; CDR2 reads SQIVND (reference sequence). The CDR3 loop spans 14 amino acids. CDR3 protein: CASSIDHTNYGYTF. In DNA, the CDR3 is TGTGCCAGTAGTATAGATCACACTAACTATGGCTACACCTTC.